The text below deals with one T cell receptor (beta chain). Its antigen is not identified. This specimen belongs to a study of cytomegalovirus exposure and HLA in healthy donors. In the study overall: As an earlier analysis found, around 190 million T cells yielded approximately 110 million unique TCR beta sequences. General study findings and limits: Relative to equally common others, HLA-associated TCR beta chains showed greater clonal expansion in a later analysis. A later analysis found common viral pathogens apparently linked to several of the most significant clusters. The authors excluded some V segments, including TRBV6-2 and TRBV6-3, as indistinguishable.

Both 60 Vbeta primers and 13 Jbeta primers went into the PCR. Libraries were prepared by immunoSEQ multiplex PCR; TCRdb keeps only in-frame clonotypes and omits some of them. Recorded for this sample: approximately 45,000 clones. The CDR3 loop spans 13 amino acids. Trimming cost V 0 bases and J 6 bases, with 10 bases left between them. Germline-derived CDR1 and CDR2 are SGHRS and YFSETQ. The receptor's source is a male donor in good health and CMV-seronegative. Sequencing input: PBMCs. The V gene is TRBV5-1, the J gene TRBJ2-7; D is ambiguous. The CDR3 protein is CASSLVVAGEQYF. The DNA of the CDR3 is TGCGCCAGCAGCTTGGTGGTAGCTGGCGAGCAGTACTTC.